The 19 T cell receptor beta chains below all came from one sample that was sequenced in a study of blood T cell repertoires in COVID-19. Profiling relied on immunoSEQ multiplex PCR, and the TCRdb table lists in-frame clones only, not all of them. The table has 140,000 or so clones, 65% to 90% seen once. Sequences were obtained from peripheral blood. The receptors stem from a man aged 50-60 years with acute or convalescent COVID-19.

The chain links TRBV19 to TRBJ1-4, with D perhaps TRBD1 (6 bases). Germline V lookup: CDR1 LNHDA, CDR2 SQIVND (reference sequence). Trimming pared 8 bases from V and 6 bases from J, leaving 19 bases between. The CDR3 totals 15 residues. The DNA for the CDR3 is TGTGCCAGTTCAGACCAACAGGGCGGGCATGAAAAACTGTTTTTT. It translates to CASSDQQGGHEKLFF.

In this sample, this clone turned up a few times. The chain combines TRBV5-1 with TRBJ1-1; weak D call: TRBD1 (5 bases). Germline values: CDR1 SGHRS, CDR2 YFSETQ. The CDR3 covers 16 residues. V lost 6 bases to trimming and J lost 4 bases, with 22 bases between them. The CDR3 nucleotides read TGCGCCAGCACCGCTAATGGCCTGGGGGGTGGCACTGAAGCTTTCTTT. Translating gives CASTANGLGGGTEAFF.

V usage is TRBV6-5 and J usage is TRBJ2-2, with D possibly matching TRBD1 (5 bases). The V gene's germline CDR1 is MNHEY and CDR2 SVGAGI. The length of the CDR3 is 13 residues. With 2 bases removed from V and 4 bases from J, the gap between germline ends came to 5 bases. CDR3 protein: CASSYRGTGELFF. The CDR3 region has the DNA TGTGCCAGCAGTTACAGGGGCACCGGGGAGCTGTTTTTT.

V gene TRBV10-1 combines with J gene TRBJ2-1, with D tentatively TRBD1 (5 bases). The CDR3 has 15 residues. Trimming removed 3 bases from V and 0 bases from J, with 9 bases in between. Germline V lookup: CDR1 WNHNN, CDR2 SYGVQD (reference sequence). The CDR3 DNA follows: TGCGCCAGCAGTGACTCCGACAGCTCCTACAATGAGCAGTTCTTC. Its protein is CASSDSDSSYNEQFF.

The chain uses TRBV28 and TRBJ1-1, with 9 bases aligning to TRBD1. J was trimmed by 5 bases and V by 3 bases; bases with no gene match: 7. This CDR3 spans 15 amino acids. Looked up from germline, CDR1 is MDHEN and CDR2 is SYDVKM. CDR3 sequence (DNA): TGTGCCAGCAGTTTTTCGGACAGGGGAGCAACTGAAGCTTTCTTT. This translates into CASSFSDRGATEAFF. Full variable domain (missing parts from reference TRBV28 and TRBJ1-1): DVKVTQSSRYLVKRTGEKVFLECVQDMDHENMFWYRQDPGLGLRLIYFSYDVKMKEKGDIPEGYSVSREKKERFSLILESASTNQTSMYLCASSFSDRGATEAFFGQGTRLTVV.

The V call is TRBV9, the J call TRBJ2-1; D unresolved. Germline CDR1 and CDR2: SGDLS and YYNGEE. The CDR3 spans 16 residues. The V end lost 0 bases, the J end lost 2 bases, and 12 bases lay between the germline ends. CDR3 protein: CASSVEAHSTYNEQFF. In nucleotides, the CDR3 is TGTGCCAGCAGCGTAGAAGCCCATAGTACCTACAATGAGCAGTTCTTC.

V and J are TRBV5-6 and TRBJ2-5, with D uncertain. The CDR3 totals 14 residues. Trimming took 4 bases from V and 0 from J, leaving 10 bases between them. Germline loops: CDR1 SGHDT, CDR2 YYEEEE. In DNA, the CDR3 is TGTGCCAGCAGCAGCGACTGGGACCAAGAGACCCAGTACTTC. It encodes CASSSDWDQETQYF.

The V call is TRBV10-3, the J call TRBJ1-2, with 9 bases matching TRBD1. Germline V gene lookup returns CDR1 ENHRY and CDR2 SYGVKD. V trimming: 3 bases; J trimming: 4 bases; junction bases outside the gene matches: 6. CDR3 length: 15 amino acids. CDR3 bases: TGTGCCATCAGTGACCCCGACAGGGGGGCCTATGGCTACACCTTC. As protein: CAISDPDRGAYGYTF.

The genes are TRBV11-3 and TRBJ2-5, with D tentatively TRBD2 (6 bases). The CDR3 consists of 16 residues. CDR1 is SGHNT and CDR2 is YENEEA in the germline V gene. With 2 bases removed from V and 11 bases from J, the gap between germline ends came to 24 bases. Here the CDR3 reads CASSLYPVGGKVIQYF. CDR3 DNA: TGTGCCAGCAGCTTATACCCCGTCGGGGGTAAGGTAATTCAGTACTTC.

The J gene is TRBJ1-4, the V gene TRBV3-1 (or the pseudogene TRBV3-2); perhaps TRBD1 as D (6 bases). V gave up 0 bases and J gave up 7 bases, with 15 bases separating them. This CDR3 spans 16 amino acids. CDR1 and CDR2 from the germline V gene are LGHDT and YNNKEL (reference sequence). CDR3 bases: TGTGCCAGCAGCCAAGAATTCAGGGGCCCAACTGAAAAACTGTTTTTT. This sequence encodes CASSQEFRGPTEKLFF.

This rearrangement joins TRBV18 to TRBJ2-7, with D possibly TRBD1 on 6 matching bases. This CDR3 is 15 amino acids long. Germline V gene lookup returns CDR1 KGHSH and CDR2 LQKENI. Trimming left V 2 bases short and J 1 base short, with 12 bases between. CDR3 DNA: TGTGCCAGCTCACCAGGGCAGGGGCCTTCCTACGAGCAGTACTTC. Residues: CASSPGQGPSYEQYF.

This sequence joins TRBV10-3 and TRBJ2-3; 12 positions match TRBD1. CDR3 length: 19 amino acids. After removal of 6 bases from V and 3 bases from J, the junction contained 16 bases not matched to a gene. Germline V gene sequence: CDR1 ENHRY, CDR2 SYGVKD. CDR3 amino acids: CAIRRSPGQGAVGTDTQYF. The DNA of the CDR3 is TGTGCCATCAGAAGATCTCCGGGACAGGGGGCTGTGGGGACAGATACGCAGTATTTT.

This chain connects TRBV19 to TRBJ1-2, with D possibly TRBD1 on 5 matching bases. CDR1 LNHDA and CDR2 SQIVND come from the germline V gene (reference sequence). V dropped 2 bases and J dropped 9 bases, with 16 bases sitting between them. The CDR3 is 14 residues long. In DNA, the CDR3 is TGTGCCAGTAGTATACCCCAACTTAAGGGGAGCTACACCTTC. Its protein product is CASSIPQLKGSYTF.

This clone was seen a few times. The gene calls are TRBV4-1 and TRBJ2-3, with D tentatively TRBD2 (5 bases). V shed 4 bases and J shed 2 bases, with 16 bases lying between them. The germline gives CDR1 MGHRA, CDR2 YSYEKL. The CDR3 runs 16 residues. The CDR3 spells CASSRTLAVTTDTQYF. CDR3 coding DNA: TGCGCCAGCAGCCGCACCCTAGCAGTCACCACAGATACGCAGTATTTT.

V and J are TRBV6-6 and TRBJ1-2; 7 positions agree with TRBD1. Germline CDR1 and CDR2: MNHNY and SVGAGI (reference sequence). There are 13 residues in the CDR3. J was trimmed by 6 bases and V by 6 bases; bases with no gene match: 7. The CDR3: CASSRQGWDGYTF. CDR3 sequence (DNA): TGTGCCAGCAGCCGACAGGGATGGGATGGCTACACCTTC.

The V call is TRBV7-9, the J call TRBJ1-1, with 9 bases fitting TRBD1. The junction had 3 bases not matched to a gene; V was cut back by 0 bases and J by 1 base. CDR1 SEHNR and CDR2 FQNEAQ come from the germline V gene (reference sequence). The CDR3 is 16 residues long. As DNA, the CDR3 is TGTGCCAGCAGCTTAGCAGGGACAGGGAGGAACACTGAAGCTTTCTTT. This codes for CASSLAGTGRNTEAFF.

The chain has TRBV19 and TRBJ2-1; 13 bases agree with TRBD2. Germline CDR1 LNHDA, CDR2 SQIVND (reference sequence). CDR3 length equals 14 residues. V shed 10 bases, J shed 6 bases, and the junction held 6 bases outside the gene matches. CDR3 sequence reads: CATTGLAGINEQFF. As DNA, the CDR3 is TGTGCCACTACGGGACTAGCGGGGATCAATGAGCAGTTCTTC. Using reference TRBV19 and TRBJ2-1 for the parts outside the CDR3, the full variable domain is DGGITQSPKYLFRKEGQNVTLSCEQNLNHDAMYWYRQDPGQGLRLIYYSQIVNDFQKGDIAEGYSVSREKKESFPLTVTSAQKNPTAFYLCATTGLAGINEQFFGPGTRLTVL.

The V call is TRBV9, the J call TRBJ2-2; 10 nucleotides line up with TRBD2. The CDR3 is 17 residues long. In germline, CDR1 is SGDLS, CDR2 YYNGEE. The junction had 13 bases not matched to a gene; V was cut back by 3 bases and J by 8 bases. The CDR3 sequence: CASSGGGLAGVRGELFF. Written as DNA, the CDR3 is TGTGCCAGCAGCGGAGGAGGGCTAGCGGGAGTAAGAGGGGAGCTGTTTTTT.

The J gene is TRBJ1-5, the V gene TRBV24-1, with D possibly being TRBD1 (5 bases). V gave up 5 bases and J gave up 3 bases, with 13 bases separating them. The CDR3 runs to 15 residues. Germline V gene lookup returns CDR1 KGHDR and CDR2 SFDVKD. The CDR3 nucleotides are TGTGCCACCAGTGGCCCGACAGCCCTCAATCAGCCCCAGCATTTT. This translates into CATSGPTALNQPQHF.